The TCR beta chain described here comes from a study of T-cell memory formation after mild COVID-19. TCRdb redid the calling of the 5' RACE reads with MiXCR, one entry per CDR3 protein. The table shows some 340,000 distinct CDR3 sequences, with 10% to 15% occurring only once. This clonotype turned up a few times. Its target is unknown. J was trimmed by 2 bases and V by 6 bases; bases with no gene match: 11. The germline V gene has CDR1 SEHNR and CDR2 FQNEAQ (reference sequence). The CDR3 length is 16 residues. Regarding the study as a whole: Those CD4+ clones that contracted were mainly in CM and EM (CD8+ ones in EMRA). Clones contracting across day 15 to 85 had a balanced CD4/CD8 profile; later expanding clones leaned CD4+.

This receptor was taken from a young man who had mild COVID-19 (a few samples of this study predate the infection). Cell type and time point are not known. Sequenced: PBMCs or a T cell subset sorted from them (not recorded which). V is TRBV7-9 and J is TRBJ2-3, with 7 bases lining up with TRBD2. CDR3 bases: TGTGCCAGCAGACCGAAGCTAGCGGACCCCACAGATACGCAGTATTTT. It translates to CASRPKLADPTDTQYF.